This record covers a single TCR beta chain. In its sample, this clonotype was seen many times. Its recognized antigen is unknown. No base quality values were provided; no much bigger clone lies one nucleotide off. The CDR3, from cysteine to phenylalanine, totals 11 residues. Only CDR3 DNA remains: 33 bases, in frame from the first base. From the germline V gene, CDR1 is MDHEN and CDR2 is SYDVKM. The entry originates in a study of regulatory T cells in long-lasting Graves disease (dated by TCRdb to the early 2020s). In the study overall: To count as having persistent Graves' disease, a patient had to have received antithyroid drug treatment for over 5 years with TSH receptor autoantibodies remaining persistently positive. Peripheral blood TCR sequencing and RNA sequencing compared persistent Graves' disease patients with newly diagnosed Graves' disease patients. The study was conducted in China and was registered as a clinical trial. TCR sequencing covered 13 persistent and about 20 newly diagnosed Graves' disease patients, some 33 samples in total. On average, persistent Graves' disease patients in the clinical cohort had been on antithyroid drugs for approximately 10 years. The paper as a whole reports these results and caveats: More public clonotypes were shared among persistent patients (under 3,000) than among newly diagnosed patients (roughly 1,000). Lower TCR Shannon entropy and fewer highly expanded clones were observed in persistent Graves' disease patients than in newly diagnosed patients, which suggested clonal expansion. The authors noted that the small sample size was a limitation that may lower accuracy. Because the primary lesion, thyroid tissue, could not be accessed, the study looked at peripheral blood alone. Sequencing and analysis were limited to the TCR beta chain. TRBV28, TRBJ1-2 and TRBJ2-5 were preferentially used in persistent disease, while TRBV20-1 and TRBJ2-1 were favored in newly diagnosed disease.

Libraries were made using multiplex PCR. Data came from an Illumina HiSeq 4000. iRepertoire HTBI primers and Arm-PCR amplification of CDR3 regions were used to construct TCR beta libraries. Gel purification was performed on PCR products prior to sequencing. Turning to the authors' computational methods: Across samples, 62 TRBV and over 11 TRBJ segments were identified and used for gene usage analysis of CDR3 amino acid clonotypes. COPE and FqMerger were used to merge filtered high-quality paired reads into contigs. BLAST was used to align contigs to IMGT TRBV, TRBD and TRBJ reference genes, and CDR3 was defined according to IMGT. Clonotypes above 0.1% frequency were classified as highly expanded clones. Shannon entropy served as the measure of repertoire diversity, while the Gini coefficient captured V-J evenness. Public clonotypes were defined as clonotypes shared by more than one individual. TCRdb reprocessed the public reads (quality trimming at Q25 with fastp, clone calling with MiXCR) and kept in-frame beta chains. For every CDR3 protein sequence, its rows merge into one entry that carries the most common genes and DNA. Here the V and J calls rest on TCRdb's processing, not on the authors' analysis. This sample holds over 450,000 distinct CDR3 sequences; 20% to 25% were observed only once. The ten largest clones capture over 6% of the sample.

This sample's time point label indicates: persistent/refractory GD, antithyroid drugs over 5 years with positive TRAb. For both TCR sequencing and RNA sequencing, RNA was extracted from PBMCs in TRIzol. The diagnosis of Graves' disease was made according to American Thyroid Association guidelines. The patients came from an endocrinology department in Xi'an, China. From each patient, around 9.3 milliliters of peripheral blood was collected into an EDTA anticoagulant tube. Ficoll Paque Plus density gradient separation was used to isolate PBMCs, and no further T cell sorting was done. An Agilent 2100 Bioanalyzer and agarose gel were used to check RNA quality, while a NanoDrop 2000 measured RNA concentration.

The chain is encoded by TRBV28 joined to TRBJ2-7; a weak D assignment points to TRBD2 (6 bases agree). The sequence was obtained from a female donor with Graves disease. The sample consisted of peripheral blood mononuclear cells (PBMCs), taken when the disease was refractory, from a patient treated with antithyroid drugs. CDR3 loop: CVVRGGYEQYF. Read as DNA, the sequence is TGTGTAGTAAGGGGAGGATACGAGCAGTACTTC.